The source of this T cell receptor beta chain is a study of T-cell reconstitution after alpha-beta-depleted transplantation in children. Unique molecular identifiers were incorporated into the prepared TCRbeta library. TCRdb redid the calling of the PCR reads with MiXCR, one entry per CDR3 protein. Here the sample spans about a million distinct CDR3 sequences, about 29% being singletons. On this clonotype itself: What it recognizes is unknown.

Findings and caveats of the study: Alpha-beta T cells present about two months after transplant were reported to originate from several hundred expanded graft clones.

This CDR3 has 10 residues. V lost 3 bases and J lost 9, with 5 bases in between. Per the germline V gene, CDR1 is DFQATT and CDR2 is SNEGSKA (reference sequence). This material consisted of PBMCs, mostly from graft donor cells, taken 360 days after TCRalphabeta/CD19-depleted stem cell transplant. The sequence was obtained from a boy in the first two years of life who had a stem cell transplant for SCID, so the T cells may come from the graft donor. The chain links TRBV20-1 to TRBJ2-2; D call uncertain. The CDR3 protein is CSASNRELFF. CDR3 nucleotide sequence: TGCAGTGCTAGTAACAGGGAGCTGTTTTTT.